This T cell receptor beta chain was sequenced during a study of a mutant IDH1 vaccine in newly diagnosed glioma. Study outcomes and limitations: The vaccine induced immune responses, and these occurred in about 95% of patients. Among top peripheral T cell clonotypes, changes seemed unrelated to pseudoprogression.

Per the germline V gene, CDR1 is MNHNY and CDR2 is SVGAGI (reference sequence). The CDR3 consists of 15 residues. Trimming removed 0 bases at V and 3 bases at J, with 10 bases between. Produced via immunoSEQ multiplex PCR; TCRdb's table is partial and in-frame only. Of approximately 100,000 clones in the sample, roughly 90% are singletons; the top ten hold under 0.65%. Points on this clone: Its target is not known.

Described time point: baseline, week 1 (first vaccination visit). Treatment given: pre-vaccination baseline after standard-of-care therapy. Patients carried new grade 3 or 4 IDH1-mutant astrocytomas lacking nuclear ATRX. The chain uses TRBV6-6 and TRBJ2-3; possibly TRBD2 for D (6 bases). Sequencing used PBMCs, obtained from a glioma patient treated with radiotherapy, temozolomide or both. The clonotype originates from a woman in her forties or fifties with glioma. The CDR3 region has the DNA TGTGCCAGCAGTTACTCGATGGGACTGACAGATACGCAGTATTTT. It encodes CASSYSMGLTDTQYF.